What follows are 27 T cell receptor beta chains derived from one specimen sequenced in a study of T cells in Graves' hyperthyroidism and ophthalmopathy. From RNA transcripts, TCR beta CDR3 regions were amplified. HTBI primers were used for first-round RT-PCR of the TCR CDR3. TCRdb reprocessed the multiplex PCR reads via MiXCR and lists one record per CDR3 protein. The sample has about 680,000 distinct CDR3 sequences, roughly 32% seen once. The sample consisted of blood. The receptors here all came from a woman between 40 and 55 years old with Graves' hyperthyroidism.

This clonotype was counted ten times or more. The CDR3 DNA reads TGTGCCAGCAGGCCTCCTAGCGGGGCCATTGAGACCCAGTACTTC. It translates to CASRPPSGAIETQYF. V and J are TRBV6-6 and TRBJ2-5; 9 nucleotides line up with TRBD2. The germline CDR1 and CDR2 sequences are MNHNY and SVGAGI (reference sequence). The CDR3 sequence is 15 residues long. J gave up 5 bases and V 6 bases, and 10 bases lay outside the gene matches.

J is TRBJ2-1 and V is TRBV3-1; 10 positions agree with TRBD2. Germline V gives CDR1 LGHDT, CDR2 YNNKEL (reference sequence). The CDR3 sequence is 13 residues long. The J segment lost 13 bases and the V segment lost 1 base, leaving 4 bases of the junction unmatched. The CDR3 coding sequence is TGTGCCAGCAGCCAAGGTACTAGCGGGAACCAGTTCTTC. As protein: CASSQGTSGNQFF.

In its sample, this clonotype was seen many times. The chain uses TRBV7-6 and TRBJ1-5, with 8 nucleotides matching TRBD1. The CDR3 extends over 13 amino acids. Germline V gives CDR1 SGHVS, CDR2 FNYEAQ. Losses at the gene ends were 4 bases for V and 7 bases for J; bases not matched to a gene: 3. CDR3 protein: CASSYRGAQPQHF. The CDR3 nucleotides are TGTGCCAGCAGCTACAGGGGGGCGCAGCCCCAGCATTTT.

J is TRBJ2-5 and V is TRBV6-5; 7 bases line up with TRBD2. The germline V gene has CDR1 MNHEY and CDR2 SVGAGI. The CDR3 runs to 16 residues. V lost 0 bases to trimming and J lost 4 bases; unmatched junction nucleotides: 8. The CDR3 DNA sequence: TGTGCCAGCAGTTACTCAGCCCGGGGGAGGGGAGAGACCCAGTACTTC. Its translation: CASSYSARGRGETQYF.

The sample holds a few counts of this clonotype. This sequence joins TRBV12-5 and TRBJ1-2; 8 bases agree with TRBD1. The CDR3 has 14 residues. Germline CDR1 is LGHNT and CDR2 is FRNRAP. V lost 3 bases, J lost 7 bases, and 7 bases stayed unmatched. The CDR3 DNA is TGTGCTAGTGGTTTTGGCCGGACAGGGACTGGCTACACCTTC. Translation gives CASGFGRTGTGYTF.

The rearrangement joins TRBV6-2 or TRBV6-3 to TRBJ1-3, with D unclear. The germline V gene encodes CDR1 MNHEY and CDR2 SVGEGT. V was clipped by 0 bases and J by 0 bases, with 9 bases between them. This CDR3 region has 16 residues. The CDR3 spells CASSYSEANSGNTIYF. In DNA, the CDR3 is TGTGCCAGCAGTTACTCAGAGGCCAACTCTGGAAACACCATATATTTT.

The V and J genes are TRBV19 and TRBJ1-2; tentatively, D is TRBD1 (5 bases). Trimming took 2 bases from V and 0 from J, leaving 7 bases between them. Germline V gives CDR1 LNHDA, CDR2 SQIVND (reference sequence). The CDR3 consists of 14 residues. This chain's CDR3 is CASSIQGSNYGYTF. CDR3 DNA: TGTGCCAGTAGTATACAGGGTTCTAACTATGGCTACACCTTC.

The rearrangement links TRBV20-1 to TRBJ2-6; TRBD1 is a possible D gene (5 bases). With 0 bases removed from V and 4 bases from J, the gap between germline ends came to 13 bases. Per the germline V gene, CDR1 is DFQATT and CDR2 is SNEGSKA (reference sequence). This CDR3 comprises 16 residues. As DNA, the CDR3 is TGCAGTGCTAGAGACAGGGATGGTAGCGGGGCCAACGTCCTGACTTTC. Translated, it gives CSARDRDGSGANVLTF.

The chain couples TRBV28 to TRBJ1-3; D not certain. V was shortened by 4 bases and J by 0 bases, with 13 bases between the two germline ends. The V gene's germline CDR1 is MDHEN and CDR2 SYDVKM. The CDR3 sequence is 16 residues long. The CDR3 DNA sequence: TGTGCCAGCAGTTCGGACGGCCTGAGCTCTGGAAACACCATATATTTT. Translated, it gives CASSSDGLSSGNTIYF.

CDR3 in amino acids: CASNPETYEQYF. The CDR3 DNA is TGTGCCAGCAACCCTGAAACCTACGAGCAGTACTTC. V is TRBV6-2 or TRBV6-3 and J is TRBJ2-7, with unresolved D. V lost 7 bases and J lost 2, with 9 bases in between. The germline V gene encodes CDR1 MNHEY and CDR2 SVGEGT. The CDR3 is made up of 12 amino acids.

V is TRBV20-1 and J is TRBJ2-2, with a tentative D call TRBD1 (6 bases). Germline assignment: CDR1 DFQATT and CDR2 SNEGSKA (reference sequence). The CDR3 loop spans 15 amino acids. With 4 bases removed from V and 1 base from J, the gap between germline ends came to 13 bases. CDR3 sequence reads: CSATQGPLNTGELFF. The DNA for the CDR3 is TGCAGTGCTACCCAGGGGCCCTTGAACACCGGGGAGCTGTTTTTT.

This chain connects TRBV29-1 to TRBJ1-2; tentatively, D is TRBD1 (5 bases). CDR1 and CDR2 from the germline V gene are SQVTM and ANQGSEA. CDR3 length: 12 residues. The V end was cut by 4 bases, the J end by 7 bases, with 13 bases between. Here the CDR3 reads CSVGLGARGYTF. For the CDR3, the DNA is TGCAGCGTTGGTCTAGGGGCTCGTGGCTACACCTTC.

This clonotype was observed at least ten times. V and J are TRBV10-3 and TRBJ2-7; D remains ambiguous. Germline loops: CDR1 ENHRY, CDR2 SYGVKD. The CDR3 sequence is 12 residues long. Trimming cost V 6 bases and J 3 bases, with 9 bases left between them. CDR3 loop: CAIRGPGYEQYF. The DNA of the CDR3 is TGTGCCATCAGAGGGCCCGGCTACGAGCAGTACTTC.

The chain uses TRBV10-3 and TRBJ2-7, with TRBD2 matching over 7 bases. The CDR3 is 14 amino acids. Per germline, CDR1 ENHRY and CDR2 SYGVKD. Trimming removed 6 bases from V and 6 bases from J; junction bases left unmatched: 11. CDR3 DNA: TGTGCCATCAGGGGGGGGGGGGACCCCCTCGAGCAGTACTTC. Protein sequence: CAIRGGGDPLEQYF.

The chain combines TRBV13 with TRBJ1-2; unclear D gene. This CDR3 has 11 residues. The germline gives CDR1 PRHDT, CDR2 FYEKMQ (reference sequence). The V end was cut by 5 bases, the J end by 6 bases, with 7 bases between. DNA of the CDR3: TGTGCCAGCAGCCACGCAAATGGCTACACCTTC. Translating gives CASSHANGYTF.

This sequence joins TRBV7-9 and TRBJ2-5, with 9 bases aligning to TRBD1. The V and J ends lost 6 bases and 7 bases, in that order; junction bases with no gene match: 6. CDR3 length: 13 amino acids. CDR1 and CDR2 (germline): SEHNR, FQNEAQ (reference sequence). The DNA for the CDR3 is TGTGCCAGCAGGACCACGACAGGGGGGACCCAGTACTTC. Encoded protein: CASRTTTGGTQYF.

V is TRBV6-5 and J is TRBJ2-5, with D maybe TRBD1 (6 bases). Trimming shortened V by 7 bases and J by 7 bases, and 16 bases separated the two germline ends. The CDR3 is 13 residues long. Germline values: CDR1 MNHEY, CDR2 SVGAGI. CDR3 amino acids: CASNLDRRGTQYF. The CDR3 nucleotides are TGTGCCAGCAACCTGGACAGACGAGGGACCCAGTACTTC.

The genes are TRBV27 and TRBJ1-2; a possible D gene is TRBD1 (6 bases). V lost 2 bases to trimming and J lost 4 bases, with 14 bases between them. This CDR3 is built from 15 residues. Per germline, CDR1 MNHEY and CDR2 SMNVEV (reference sequence). In nucleotides, the CDR3 is TGTGCCAGCAGTTTAGTCGCAGGGGCCCGCTATGGCTACACCTTC. This sequence encodes CASSLVAGARYGYTF.

The V gene is TRBV6-6, the J gene TRBJ2-3, with a tentative D call TRBD2 (5 bases). V was trimmed by 7 bases and J by 8 bases, leaving 22 bases between them. From germline, CDR1 is MNHNY and CDR2 SVGAGI (reference sequence). CDR3 size: 15 residues. The CDR3 is CASTKIGLAGATQYF. The DNA for the CDR3 is TGTGCCAGCACCAAAATCGGACTGGCAGGAGCTACGCAGTATTTT.

This clonotype was counted ten times or more. V gene TRBV7-2 combines with J gene TRBJ1-1; 8 nucleotides match TRBD1. Germline V gene sequence: CDR1 SGHTA, CDR2 FQGNSA. J gave up 1 base and V 4 bases, and 5 bases lay outside the gene matches. The CDR3 consists of 15 residues. CDR3 amino acids: CASSSWTGSNTEAFF. The CDR3 DNA is TGTGCCAGCAGCTCCTGGACAGGGTCGAACACTGAAGCTTTCTTT.

Details on this clonotype: One end of the junction varies from germline; a read error may be responsible. The rearrangement joins TRBV10-3 to TRBJ2-2; D remains unclear. The germline V gene has CDR1 ENHRY and CDR2 SYGVKD. This CDR3 spans 14 amino acids. The CDR3 spells CASSFSSYTGELFF. The DNA of the CDR3 is TGTGCCAGCAGTTTCAGCTCCTACACCGGGGAGCTGTTTTTT.

This clonotype was counted ten times or more. The chain has TRBV12-3 or TRBV12-4 and TRBJ1-1; D gene unclear. Trimming took off 6 bases at V and 1 base at J, with 9 bases between the two ends. The CDR3 contains 13 residues. The CDR3 DNA sequence: TGTGCCAGCAGCTTAACATCGAACACTGAAGCTTTCTTT. Translating it yields CASSLTSNTEAFF.

This clonotype was recorded a few times. V is TRBV7-9 and J is TRBJ1-6; TRBD1 aligns across 9 bases. The CDR3 runs 15 residues. Trimming cost V 4 bases and J 9 bases; bases outside gene matches: 7. Looked up from germline, CDR1 is SEHNR and CDR2 is FQNEAQ (reference sequence). The CDR3 loop reads CASSSPQGAASPLHF. In DNA, the CDR3 is TGTGCCAGCAGCTCACCACAGGGGGCCGCTTCACCCCTCCACTTT.

With regard to this clonotype: This may come from a read error, since a much larger clone is one base off. This chain connects TRBV6-1 to TRBJ2-6; 10 bases map to TRBD2. V lost 7 bases, J lost 11 bases, and 14 bases stayed unmatched. CDR1 is MNHNS and CDR2 is SASEGT in the germline V gene. The CDR3 covers 16 residues. CDR3 amino acids: CASTDRPAGGFDVLTF. CDR3 nucleotides: TGTGCCAGCACCGACCGACCAGCGGGGGGGTTCGACGTCCTGACTTTC.

V gene TRBV20-1 combines with J gene TRBJ2-1; 13 bases line up with TRBD2. V trimming: 0 bases; J trimming: 12 bases; junction bases outside the gene matches: 5. Per the germline V gene, CDR1 is DFQATT and CDR2 is SNEGSKA (reference sequence). CDR3 length: 14 residues. Here the CDR3 reads CSARDQRLAGGQFF. CDR3 coding DNA: TGCAGTGCTAGAGATCAGAGACTAGCGGGGGGGCAGTTCTTC.

CDR3 amino acids: CASSYGGPEEKLFF. CDR3 sequence (DNA): TGTGCCAGCAGTTACGGTGGGCCAGAAGAAAAACTGTTTTTT. The chain links TRBV6-5 to TRBJ1-4; no definite D call. This CDR3 region has 14 residues. V was trimmed by 2 bases and J by 8 bases, leaving 12 bases between them. Per the germline V gene, CDR1 is MNHEY and CDR2 is SVGAGI.

Concerning this clonotype itself: The junction differs from germline at one of its ends, possibly a read error. The rearrangement links TRBV6-2 or TRBV6-3 to TRBJ1-3; 8 bases fit TRBD1. The V gene's germline CDR1 is MNHEY and CDR2 SVGEGT. The CDR3 runs 15 residues. CDR3 protein: CVSSHGQGSGNTIYF. For the CDR3, the DNA is TGTGTCAGCAGTCACGGACAGGGCTCTGGAAACACCATATATTTT.